These T cell receptor beta chains were read from a single sample in a study of cytomegalovirus exposure and HLA in healthy donors. Generated by immunoSEQ multiplex PCR, the TCRdb table keeps only in-frame clones and is missing some. This sample carries over 110,000 clones, approximately 80% of them seen once, and the ten largest clones take approximately 8.2%. The sample consisted of PBMCs. The source of these receptors is a woman aged 50 to 60 in good health and CMV-seropositive. The CDR3 runs from the conserved cysteine through the conserved F or W. The order of the fields is CDR3 DNA, CDR3 protein, V gene, clone size, J gene, D gene. The D gene is left open where the match is weak. A row's size may be missing; if present it is once, few, many or a size class.

TGTGCCAGCAGCGCGGATGGAGGGAGGTACGAGCAGTACTTC	CASSADGGRYEQYF	TRBV7-9	.	TRBJ2-7	.
TGTGCCAGCAGTGAACCGGGGGAAGTCAATCAGCCCCAGCATTTT	CASSEPGEVNQPQHF	TRBV6-1	.	TRBJ1-5	.
TGTGCCAGCAGGTCCAGCGGGGGGGCCAATGAGCAGTTCTTC	CASRSSGGANEQFF	TRBV7-2	.	TRBJ2-1	TRBD2
TGTGCCAGCAGAGGACAGACGGCGGGTGAAGCTTTCTTT	CASRGQTAGEAFF	TRBV27	.	TRBJ1-1	.
TGTGCCAGCAGCTCAGACAGGACCAATGGCTACACCTTC	CASSSDRTNGYTF	TRBV9	.	TRBJ1-2	.
TGTGCCAGCAGTCCGAGGGGGGGGGTCTCTGGGGCCAACGTCCTGACTTTC	CASSPRGGVSGANVLTF	TRBV7-2	.	TRBJ2-6	.
TGTGCCAGCAGTGAGGCGGGGGGGCATGGTACGCAGTATTTT	CASSEAGGHGTQYF	TRBV2	.	TRBJ2-3	TRBD2
TGTGCCAGCTCGGGGGGGGACCAACAGCCCCAGCATTTT	CASSGGDQQPQHF	TRBV6-6	.	TRBJ1-5	.
TGTGCCTGGAGTTCGGGGGGGGACTTTAGGGGCTACACCTTC	CAWSSGGDFRGYTF	TRBV30	.	TRBJ1-2	.
TGTGCCAGCGGCCCCGGGACAGGGACCCCCCACTTT	CASGPGTGTPHF	TRBV2	.	TRBJ1-6	TRBD1
TGTGCCAGCAGCTTTACAGGAGTGGGGAACACTGAAGCTTTCTTT	CASSFTGVGNTEAFF	TRBV5-4	few	TRBJ1-1	.
TGCAGCGTTAGGGCAGGGGGAACTGAAGCTTTCTTT	CSVRAGGTEAFF	TRBV29-1	.	TRBJ1-1	TRBD1
TGTGCCAGCAGCTATGGGGGCAGCGACTACGAGCAGTACTTC	CASSYGGSDYEQYF	TRBV7-9	once	TRBJ2-7	.
TGTGCCAGCAGTGTTCTCCGGGGTGGCAATGAGCAGTTCTTC	CASSVLRGGNEQFF	TRBV6-1	once	TRBJ2-1	.
TGTGCCAGCAGTCTAACGCCCTCCTATAATTCACCCCTCCACTTT	CASSLTPSYNSPLHF	TRBV6-1	.	TRBJ1-6	.
TGTGCCAGCAGTTCCGCTTCCGGGACAGGGGCCACTGAAGCTTTCTTT	CASSSASGTGATEAFF	TRBV28	.	TRBJ1-1	TRBD1
TGTACCAGCAGCTCGGGACAGGGCTCCTACGAGCAGTACTTC	CTSSSGQGSYEQYF	TRBV7-6	.	TRBJ2-7	TRBD1
TGCGCCAGCAGCCAACATCACTTACTAACCTACGAGCAGTACTTC	CASSQHHLLTYEQYF	TRBV4-3	.	TRBJ2-7	.
TGTGCCAGTAGTAGCCAGCGCTCTGGAAACACCATATATTTT	CASSSQRSGNTIYF	TRBV19	.	TRBJ1-3	.
TGCGCCAGCAGCTTACAGGGGGGCATCTACGAGCAGTACTTC	CASSLQGGIYEQYF	TRBV5-1	few	TRBJ2-7	TRBD1
TGTGCCAGCAGCTTGCCGGGACAGACGAACGAGCAGTACTTC	CASSLPGQTNEQYF	TRBV7-6	.	TRBJ2-7	TRBD1
TGTGCCAGCAGCTTGGGGGGACAGTCCTACGAGCAGTACTTC	CASSLGGQSYEQYF	TRBV7-8	.	TRBJ2-7	.
TGTGCCAGCAGCTTGGTGCGCGGGGGGGCCAGGGAGCAGTTCTTC	CASSLVRGGAREQFF	TRBV5-6	.	TRBJ2-1	TRBD2